This TCR beta chain was identified in a study of blood T cell repertoires in COVID-19. As for the study in general: Samples came from the United States, Italy and Spain, spanning acute and convalescent COVID-19. Nucleic acid was either cDNA or gDNA, and it came from T cells, B-cell-depleted T cells, or PBMCs.

As processed by the authors: Nucleated cell number was recorded as an estimate derived from reference gene primer amplification. The repertoire was sequenced with immunoSEQ multiplex PCR; TCRdb's copy has only in-frame clones and lacks some. D and trimming come from the DNA, and the V and J calls and clone size come from that table. This sample has fewer than 150,000 clones, with about 91% found just once. The CDR3 loop spans 13 amino acids. Per germline, CDR1 SGHTA and CDR2 FQGNSA. V was shortened by 7 bases and J by 1 base, with 10 bases between the two germline ends. The sequenced material came from peripheral blood. V gene TRBV7-2 combines with J gene TRBJ2-5; tentatively, D is TRBD2 (5 bases). This TCR came from a woman aged 50 to 65 with active or convalescent COVID-19. The CDR3 DNA follows: TGTGCCAGCAACTCGAGGGTCCAAGAGACCCAGTACTTC. It translates to CASNSRVQETQYF.